A selection of T cell receptor beta chains follows, all from one sample in a study of T cell repertoires in cytomegalovirus infection. TCRdb called the reads again in MiXCR, with one record for every CDR3 protein. The sample has approximately 770,000 distinct CDR3 sequences, under 35% seen once. Their antigens remain unidentified. The sample consisted of cultured CD8+ T cells from PBMCs, taken from culture after CMV antigen stimulation. Receptors were obtained from a human donor in good health (CMV status not recorded). Some clones in this sample may be carry-over from other donors' samples. CDR3s include the opening cysteine and the closing phenylalanine or tryptophan. A D gene is named only where the DNA matches it firmly. Size values are once, few and many counts, or a class for expanded clones, and some rows have none.

clone size: few
J gene: TRBJ2-2
V gene: TRBV7-6
D gene: TRBD1
CDR3 DNA: TGTGCCAGCAGCCCAACAGGGGCCCTGAACACCGGGGAGCTGTTTTTT
CDR3 protein: CASSPTGALNTGELFF

clone size: few
J gene: TRBJ1-1
V gene: TRBV27
D gene: -
CDR3 DNA: TGTGCCAGCAGTCCCCACCTGGCAGGAGTAACCGAAGCTTTCTTT
CDR3 protein: CASSPHLAGVTEAFF

clone size: -
J gene: TRBJ2-2
V gene: TRBV5-6
D gene: -
CDR3 DNA: TGTGCCAGCAGCTTGGTTAGCGCAAGCGGGGAGCTGTTTTTT
CDR3 protein: CASSLVSASGELFF

clone size: -
J gene: TRBJ2-1
V gene: TRBV11-1
D gene: -
CDR3 DNA: TGTGCCAGCAACCCCGGCAACAGGGTGGCCTACAATGAGCAGTTCTTC
CDR3 protein: CASNPGNRVAYNEQFF

clone size: -
J gene: TRBJ2-5
V gene: TRBV6-6
D gene: -
CDR3 DNA: TGTGCCAGCAGTTACGAGGCCGAGGGAATGGAAGAGACCCAGTACTTC
CDR3 protein: CASSYEAEGMEETQYF

clone size: few
J gene: TRBJ2-7
V gene: TRBV24-1
D gene: TRBD2
CDR3 DNA: TGTGCCACCAGTGATTTGCGTCCGGAGGACGTCGGGAGGGGCGAGCAGTACTTC
CDR3 protein: CATSDLRPEDVGRGEQYF

clone size: few
J gene: TRBJ1-1
V gene: TRBV27
D gene: -
CDR3 DNA: TGTGCCACTAAGACAGGTACTGAAGCTTTCTTT
CDR3 protein: CATKTGTEAFF

clone size: -
J gene: TRBJ2-6
V gene: TRBV20-1
D gene: TRBD2
CDR3 DNA: TGCAGTGCTAGAACTAGCGGGGACGGTCCTGGGGCCAAGGTCCTGACTTTC
CDR3 protein: CSARTSGDGPGAKVLTF

clone size: few
J gene: TRBJ2-7
V gene: TRBV6-6
D gene: TRBD1
CDR3 DNA: TGTGCCAGTCTGTCAGGGGGCTACGAGCAGTACTTC
CDR3 protein: CASLSGGYEQYF

clone size: -
J gene: TRBJ2-5
V gene: TRBV7-9
D gene: TRBD2
CDR3 DNA: TGTGCCAGCAGCTCTCTAGCGGGGGCCGAGACCCAGTACTTC
CDR3 protein: CASSSLAGAETQYF

clone size: -
J gene: TRBJ2-5
V gene: TRBV14
D gene: -
CDR3 DNA: TGTGCCAGCAGCCAAGAAATAAGGGTTCAAGAGACCCAGTACTTC
CDR3 protein: CASSQEIRVQETQYF

clone size: -
J gene: TRBJ2-7
V gene: TRBV6-1
D gene: TRBD1
CDR3 DNA: TGTGCCAGCAGCCCGGACAGGGCAATCGAGCAGTACTTC
CDR3 protein: CASSPDRAIEQYF

clone size: -
J gene: TRBJ2-2
V gene: TRBV7-2
D gene: -
CDR3 DNA: TGTGCCAGCAGTCAACGTCGTAAAGGGCCAAACACCGGGGAGCTGTTTTTT
CDR3 protein: CASSQRRKGPNTGELFF

clone size: few
J gene: TRBJ2-2
V gene: TRBV19
D gene: -
CDR3 DNA: TGTGCCAGTAGTATTGGGCCAGGCCATAACACCGGGGAGCTGTTTTTT
CDR3 protein: CASSIGPGHNTGELFF

clone size: -
J gene: TRBJ2-1
V gene: TRBV6-5
D gene: TRBD2
CDR3 DNA: TGTGCCAGCAGTTACTCGGGTTCGGGACTAGCGCTTGACAATGAGCAGTTCTTC
CDR3 protein: CASSYSGSGLALDNEQFF